The next 23 T cell receptor beta chains were all read from a single sample in a study of response to subunit inactivated influenza vaccine (dated by TCRdb to 2016 to 2019). Receptor amplification or capture employed RT-PCR. Sequencing was carried out with an Illumina HiSeq 2500. TCRdb itself trimmed the public reads at Q25 with fastp, ran MiXCR and retained productive beta chains. For every CDR3 protein sequence, its rows merge into one entry that carries the most common genes and DNA. The sample yields more than 700,000 distinct CDR3 sequences; around 20% were counted once. Roughly a tenth of the sample belongs to the ten largest clones. The source material was PBMCs from blood, sampled roughly 5 days after vaccination. These receptors were obtained from a man aged 45-65 years who received an inactivated influenza vaccine. Donor details come from another sample of the same person, matched by shared clones.

This chain links TRBV6-1 with TRBJ2-2; D gene ambiguous. The germline V and J ends were trimmed by 7 bases and 1 base, with 16 bases remaining between them. From germline, CDR1 is MNHNS and CDR2 SASEGT. This CDR3 comprises 16 residues. The CDR3 loop reads CASTERSIVNTGELFF. In DNA form, the CDR3 reads TGTGCCAGCACGGAAAGGTCCATAGTGAACACCGGGGAGCTGTTTTTT.

The chain carries TRBV7-2 and TRBJ1-2; 7 bases fit TRBD1. V shed 0 bases and J 8 bases; nucleotides not matched to a gene: 6. Germline V lookup: CDR1 SGHTA, CDR2 FQGNSA. The CDR3 runs to 14 residues. In DNA form, the CDR3 reads TGTGCCAGCAGCTTAGCAGGGGGCGTGAGGGGCTACACCTTC. It specifies CASSLAGGVRGYTF.

The chain uses TRBV29-1 and TRBJ2-7; 7 nucleotides match TRBD2. The V gene end was trimmed by 0 bases and the J gene end by 4 bases; junction bases not matched to a gene: 9. Germline lookup yields CDR1 SQVTM and CDR2 ANQGSEA. The length of the CDR3 is 15 residues. CDR3 region: CSVEEPGTTDYEQYF. CDR3 nucleotide sequence: TGCAGCGTTGAAGAACCCGGGACTACCGATTACGAGCAGTACTTC.

This chain connects TRBV25-1 to TRBJ2-7, with D tentatively TRBD1 (5 bases). The V gene lost 7 bases and the J gene lost 7 bases, with 23 bases spanning the gap. Germline V gene data show CDR1 as MGHDK and CDR2 as SYGVNS. The CDR3 is 15 residues long. CDR3 nucleotide sequence: TGTGCCAGCACCATCAAGGGGTCCTTCCCCTGGGAGCAGTACTTC. This translates into CASTIKGSFPWEQYF.

This clonotype was counted at least ten times. The gene calls are TRBV4-2 and TRBJ1-4; 7 positions agree with TRBD1. There are 13 residues in the CDR3. Per germline, CDR1 LGHNA and CDR2 YNFKEQ. V shed 5 bases, J shed 8 bases, and the junction held 5 bases outside the gene matches. CDR3 region: CASSRGRREKLFF. CDR3 bases: TGTGCCAGCAGCAGGGGGCGTAGGGAAAAACTGTTTTTT.

This chain connects TRBV25-1 to TRBJ2-7; 10 nucleotides align to TRBD1. The CDR3 is 16 amino acids. V lost 1 base to trimming and J lost 5 bases; unmatched junction nucleotides: 8. CDR1 is MGHDK, CDR2 SYGVNS, per germline. As DNA, the CDR3 is TGTGCCAGCAGTGAATTTCAGACAGGGGGCCTGAACGAGCAGTACTTC. Residues: CASSEFQTGGLNEQYF.

This chain joins TRBV4-1 and TRBJ2-5; D might be TRBD2 (6 bases). Germline V gene data show CDR1 as MGHRA and CDR2 as YSYEKL. V lost 0 bases and J 8 bases, leaving 13 bases between the germline ends. The CDR3 is 14 amino acids. The CDR3 DNA reads as TGCGCCAGCAGCCAAGAGGGGCGGGGTCCTACCCAGTACTTC. Its protein product is CASSQEGRGPTQYF.

This clonotype was detected a few times. V and J are TRBV20-1 and TRBJ2-3, with a weak D call TRBD2 (6 bases). Trimming pared 5 bases from V and 2 bases from J, leaving 20 bases between. The CDR3 sequence is 16 residues long. Germline values: CDR1 DFQATT, CDR2 SNEGSKA (reference sequence). The CDR3 sequence: CSALRRSGTVTDTQYF. The CDR3 DNA follows: TGCAGTGCTCTACGTCGTAGCGGAACGGTCACAGATACGCAGTATTTT.

This clonotype has a count of ten or more. The chain combines TRBV5-1 with TRBJ2-3, with 8 positions matching TRBD1. The V segment lost 4 bases and the J segment 4 bases; nucleotides outside the gene matches: 14. Germline assignment: CDR1 SGHRS and CDR2 YFSETQ. The CDR3 sequence is 17 residues long. Here the CDR3 DNA reads TGCGCCAGCAGCCCAAGAATGACAGGGGTGTTTGCAGATACGCAGTATTTT. Translating it yields CASSPRMTGVFADTQYF. Based on the CDR3 plus reference TRBV5-1 and TRBJ2-3, the full variable domain is KAGVTQTPRYLIKTRGQQVTLSCSPISGHRSVSWYQQTPGQGLQFLFEYFSETQRNKGNFPGRFSGRQFSNSRSEMNVSTLELGDSALYLCASSPRMTGVFADTQYFGPGTRLTVL.

The V call is TRBV7-2, the J call TRBJ1-1, with no clear D. Trimming shortened V by 2 bases and J by 5 bases, and 12 bases separated the two germline ends. The V gene's germline CDR1 is SGHTA and CDR2 FQGNSA. The CDR3 loop spans 14 amino acids. The CDR3 spells CASSLKLGRTEAFF. The CDR3 region has the DNA TGTGCCAGCAGCTTAAAACTCGGTCGGACTGAAGCTTTCTTT.

The chain joins TRBV10-3 to TRBJ2-7; D perhaps matches TRBD1 (6 bases). V was cut by 2 bases and J by 5 bases, with 13 bases left in between. Germline CDR1 ENHRY, CDR2 SYGVKD. The CDR3 is 14 amino acids. The CDR3 protein is CAISEPVRGDEQYF. CDR3 coding DNA: TGTGCCATCAGTGAGCCAGTCAGGGGAGACGAGCAGTACTTC.

This clonotype was recorded once. The V call is TRBV5-1, the J call TRBJ2-7; maybe TRBD1 (7 bases). The germline CDR1 and CDR2 sequences are SGHRS and YFSETQ. The germline V and J ends were trimmed by 3 bases and 0 bases, with 13 bases remaining between them. The CDR3 spans 15 residues. CDR3 region: CASSWGDSSSYEQYF. Written as DNA, the CDR3 is TGCGCCAGCAGCTGGGGGGACAGCAGCTCCTACGAGCAGTACTTC.

The chain has TRBV10-3 and TRBJ2-7; 7 bases line up with TRBD1. This CDR3 region has 17 residues. V trimming: 2 bases; J trimming: 4 bases; junction bases outside the gene matches: 14. Germline V gives CDR1 ENHRY, CDR2 SYGVKD. CDR3 loop: CAISEPRGQSPPYEQYF. In nucleotides, the CDR3 is TGTGCCATCAGTGAGCCCCGGGGACAGTCCCCTCCGTACGAGCAGTACTTC.

V gene TRBV27 combines with J gene TRBJ2-7; 9 bases are a match to TRBD1. The CDR3 sequence is 16 residues long. The ends lost 4 bases at V and 2 bases at J; junction bases unmatched: 9. Germline CDR1 and CDR2: MNHEY and SMNVEV (reference sequence). DNA of the CDR3: TGTGCCAGCAGTTCCGGGACAGGGTTTGGGACCTACGAGCAGTACTTC. It encodes CASSSGTGFGTYEQYF.

This chain connects TRBV3-1 to TRBJ2-5; no clear D gene. The germline V gene has CDR1 LGHDT and CDR2 YNNKEL (reference sequence). The CDR3 sequence is 12 residues long. The ends were cut back, 3 bases at V and 5 bases at J, with 7 bases in the middle. The CDR3: CASSQPSETQYF. CDR3 in DNA: TGTGCCAGCAGCCAGCCCTCGGAGACCCAGTACTTC.

This chain links TRBV15 with TRBJ1-6; TRBD1 agrees at 7 bases. Germline trimming cut 1 base from V and 14 bases from J; bases unmatched to any gene: 11. Germline V gene data show CDR1 as LNHNV and CDR2 as YYDKDF (reference sequence). The CDR3 is 15 residues long. The CDR3 loop reads CATSRGSDRFTSLHF. Written as DNA, the CDR3 is TGTGCCACCAGCAGAGGATCGGACAGGTTCACATCCCTCCACTTT.

The genes are TRBV3-1 and TRBJ2-6; TRBD1 aligns across 9 bases. After removal of 1 base from V and 13 bases from J, the junction contained 8 bases not matched to a gene. Germline CDR1 and CDR2: LGHDT and YNNKEL (reference sequence). This CDR3 comprises 15 residues. This chain's CDR3 is CASSQVSGQGSVLTF. The DNA for the CDR3 is TGTGCCAGCAGCCAAGTCTCGGGACAGGGAAGTGTCCTGACTTTC.

This clonotype appeared a few times. This chain connects TRBV5-1 to TRBJ2-1; the match to TRBD2 covers 9 bases. J gave up 9 bases and V 5 bases, and 9 bases lay outside the gene matches. Germline CDR1 is SGHRS and CDR2 is YFSETQ. This CDR3 spans 14 amino acids. The CDR3 sequence: CASSIAGATLEQFF. The CDR3 bases are TGCGCCAGCAGTATAGCGGGGGCTACCCTTGAGCAGTTCTTC.

This clonotype was counted only a few times. This rearrangement joins TRBV15 to TRBJ1-2; D not certain. CDR1 LNHNV and CDR2 YYDKDF come from the germline V gene (reference sequence). Trimming shortened V by 5 bases and J by 7 bases, and 11 bases separated the two germline ends. The CDR3 is 12 amino acids. The CDR3: CATSEGAGGYTF. The CDR3 bases are TGTGCCACCAGCGAGGGAGCGGGTGGCTACACCTTC.

The sample holds one count of this clonotype. The rearrangement uses TRBV20-1 and TRBJ2-1; 11 bases match TRBD2. V shed 0 bases and J 3 bases; nucleotides not matched to a gene: 7. CDR3 length equals 17 residues. The germline V gene encodes CDR1 DFQATT and CDR2 SNEGSKA (reference sequence). The CDR3 here is CSARDPKLAGDYNEQFF. The CDR3 nucleotides read TGCAGTGCTAGAGATCCCAAACTAGCGGGAGACTACAATGAGCAGTTCTTC.

This clonotype was detected only a few times. This chain joins TRBV28 and TRBJ2-1; D may be TRBD1 or TRBD2 (5 bases each). V lost 6 bases, J lost 6 bases, and 15 bases lay in between. The CDR3 is made up of 14 amino acids. From germline, CDR1 is MDHEN and CDR2 SYDVKM. Here the CDR3 reads CASRTYGALNEQFF. The CDR3 DNA reads TGTGCCAGCAGGACCTACGGGGCCCTCAATGAGCAGTTCTTC. Together with reference TRBV28 and TRBJ2-1, the CDR3 gives the full variable domain: DVKVTQSSRYLVKRTGEKVFLECVQDMDHENMFWYRQDPGLGLRLIYFSYDVKMKEKGDIPEGYSVSREKKERFSLILESASTNQTSMYLCASRTYGALNEQFFGPGTRLTVL.

V gene TRBV12-3 or TRBV12-4 combines with J gene TRBJ2-1; 9 bases line up with TRBD1. The ends lost 3 bases at V and 10 bases at J; junction bases unmatched: 7. CDR3 length: 14 residues. Written as DNA, the CDR3 is TGTGCCAGCAGTTTGGGTGGGGGGACAGGGGAGCAGTTCTTC. Translation gives CASSLGGGTGEQFF.

This clonotype was detected a few times. V and J are TRBV25-1 and TRBJ2-6; D is unresolved. Germline CDR1 MGHDK, CDR2 SYGVNS. Trimming cost V 3 bases and J 0 bases, with 12 bases left between them. The CDR3 extends over 17 amino acids. DNA of the CDR3: TGTGCCAGCAGTGAGTTTAGACGGTCCTCTGGGGCCAACGTCCTGACTTTC. Its translation: CASSEFRRSSGANVLTF.